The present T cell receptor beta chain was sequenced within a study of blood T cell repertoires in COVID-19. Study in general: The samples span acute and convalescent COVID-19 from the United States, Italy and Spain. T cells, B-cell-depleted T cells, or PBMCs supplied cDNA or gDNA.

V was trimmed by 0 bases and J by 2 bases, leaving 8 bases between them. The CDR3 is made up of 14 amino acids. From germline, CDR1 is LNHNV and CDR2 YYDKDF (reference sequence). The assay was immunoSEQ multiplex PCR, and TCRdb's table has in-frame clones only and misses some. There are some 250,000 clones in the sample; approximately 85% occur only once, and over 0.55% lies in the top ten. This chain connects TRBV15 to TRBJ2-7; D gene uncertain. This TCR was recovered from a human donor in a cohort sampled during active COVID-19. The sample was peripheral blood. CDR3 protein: CATSREVGPYEQYF. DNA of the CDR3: TGTGCCACCAGCAGAGAGGTTGGGCCCTACGAGCAGTACTTC.